This TCR beta chain appears in the sequencing data of a study of early T cells in non-severe SARS-CoV-2 infection. Overall study context: Sequenced bulk RNA came from whole blood that was unsorted, and chains were unpaired.

TCRdb reanalysed the 5' RACE reads using MiXCR and keeps one entry per CDR3 protein. The sample lists approximately 70,000 distinct CDR3 sequences, about 9.5% occurring once. The CDR3 has 13 amino acids. Germline CDR1 SGHKS, CDR2 YYEKEE (reference sequence). The V gene lost 1 base and the J gene lost 8 bases, with 7 bases spanning the gap. The receptor's source is an adult who was a healthcare worker with PCR-confirmed SARS-CoV-2 infection or an uninfected control (not recorded which). J is TRBJ1-6 and V is TRBV5-5, with D hard to call. Sequencing used whole blood, obtained at baseline. CDR3 sequence: CASSLKAYSPLHF. CDR3 sequence (DNA): TGTGCCAGCAGCTTGAAAGCGTATTCACCCCTCCACTTT.